The 32 T cell receptor beta chains below all came from one sample that was sequenced in a study of regulatory T cells in long-lasting Graves disease. Documented time point: newly diagnosed GD, antithyroid drugs for less than 3 months. PBMCs provided the RNA from which the TCR library was made. Combining iRepertoire HTBI primers with Arm-PCR of CDR3 regions, the authors built TCR beta libraries. From the multiplex PCR reads, TCRdb called clonotypes with MiXCR, one entry per CDR3 protein. The sample has roughly 560,000 distinct CDR3 sequences, 15% to 20% seen once; the top ten hold 20% to 30%. The data were also submitted as part of a second study, on T cells in Graves' hyperthyroidism and ophthalmopathy.

This specimen was peripheral blood mononuclear cells (PBMCs), taken at new diagnosis, from a patient treated with antithyroid drugs. Receptors were obtained from a woman aged 35-65 years with Graves disease.

This clonotype was observed a handful of times. This chain uses TRBV24-1 with TRBJ2-3; 12 bases map to TRBD2. Germline CDR1 reads KGHDR; CDR2 reads SFDVKD. This CDR3 region has 16 residues. Germline trimming cut 3 bases from V and 2 bases from J; bases unmatched to any gene: 2. The CDR3 region has the DNA TGTGCCACCAGTGATAGACTAGCGGGAGACACAGATACGCAGTATTTT. Protein: CATSDRLAGDTDTQYF.

This clonotype occurred a few times. V and J are TRBV28 and TRBJ2-1; no reliable D call. Germline V lookup: CDR1 MDHEN, CDR2 SYDVKM. The CDR3 extends over 16 amino acids. Trimming pared 3 bases from V and 5 bases from J, leaving 17 bases between. CDR3 bases: TGTGCCAGCAGTTTGGAACCCGTCGCATTAAACAATGAGCAGTTCTTC. Protein sequence: CASSLEPVALNNEQFF.

This sequence joins TRBV13 and TRBJ1-1; 7 bases agree with TRBD1. Trimming took 5 bases from V and 0 from J; bases not matched to a gene: 9. The length of the CDR3 is 16 residues. Per germline, CDR1 PRHDT and CDR2 FYEKMQ (reference sequence). CDR3 in DNA: TGTGCCAGCAGCACAAGCCGGACAGGTGTGAACACTGAAGCTTTCTTT. Encoded protein: CASSTSRTGVNTEAFF.

Comment on this clonotype: A read error may be the cause here, since a much bigger clone is one base away. The rearrangement uses TRBV28 and TRBJ2-3; 8 positions agree with TRBD1. Germline V gives CDR1 MDHEN, CDR2 SYDVKM. There are 17 residues in the CDR3. The CDR3 spells CAGSTRQGSSSTDTQYF. The CDR3, as DNA: TGTGCCGGCAGCACTAGACAGGGGTCGAGTTCCACAGATACGCAGTATTTT. Together with reference TRBV28 and TRBJ2-3, the CDR3 gives the full variable domain: DVKVTQSSRYLVKRTGEKVFLECVQDMDHENMFWYRQDPGLGLRLIYFSYDVKMKEKGDIPEGYSVSREKKERFSLILESASTNQTSMYLCAGSTRQGSSSTDTQYFGPGTRLTVL.

The sample holds many counts of this clonotype. V gene TRBV3-1 combines with J gene TRBJ1-3; D unresolved. Deletions cut 6 bases from V and 0 bases from J, with 3 bases between. This CDR3 has 12 residues. Per the germline V gene, CDR1 is LGHDT and CDR2 is YNNKEL (reference sequence). CDR3: CASSYSGNTIYF. The CDR3 DNA reads as TGTGCCAGCAGTTACTCTGGAAACACCATATATTTT.

To note about this clonotype: This could be a read error, since a much larger clone is one nucleotide away. This CDR3 reads CASSSETSGAAEGFF. The CDR3 DNA is TGTGCCAGCAGTTCCGAGACTAGCGGGGCTGCAGAGGGGTTCTTC. The rearrangement uses TRBV6-9 and TRBJ2-1; 11 nucleotides agree with TRBD2. In germline, CDR1 is MNHGY, CDR2 SVAAGI. V gave up 4 bases and J gave up 15 bases; unmatched junction bases: 14. The CDR3 loop spans 15 amino acids.

This clonotype was picked up many times. The chain carries TRBV13 and TRBJ2-1; 11 nucleotides agree with TRBD2. The V and J ends lost 8 bases and 9 bases, in that order; junction bases with no gene match: 6. The CDR3 is made up of 13 amino acids. The germline CDR1 and CDR2 sequences are PRHDT and FYEKMQ (reference sequence). CDR3 bases: TGTGCCAGCGTAGCGGGGGGGCGAGGTGAGCAGTTCTTC. Encoded protein: CASVAGGRGEQFF.

This chain uses TRBV20-1 with TRBJ2-2; D gene unclear. The CDR3 extends over 12 amino acids. Germline V gene lookup returns CDR1 DFQATT and CDR2 SNEGSKA (reference sequence). Written as DNA, the CDR3 is TGCAGCCTAGTAAGGGTAACCGGGGAGCTGTTTTTT. Its translation: CSLVRVTGELFF.

There are a few counts of this clonotype. The chain recombines TRBV19 with TRBJ1-5; 10 positions match TRBD1. Germline assignment: CDR1 LNHDA and CDR2 SQIVND (reference sequence). This CDR3 comprises 15 residues. Trimming at V came to 10 bases and at J to 5 bases, leaving 11 bases not matched to a gene. The CDR3 loop reads CATGVTGGADQPQHF. The CDR3 coding sequence is TGTGCCACGGGGGTGACAGGGGGCGCGGATCAGCCCCAGCATTTT.

The chain combines TRBV20-1 with TRBJ1-1; D call uncertain. V gave up 0 bases and J gave up 10 bases, with 15 bases separating them. Germline V CDR1 and CDR2: DFQATT, SNEGSKA (reference sequence). CDR3 length: 13 amino acids. CDR3 in amino acids: CSARDVPRRGAFF. CDR3 DNA sequence: TGCAGTGCTAGAGACGTCCCCCGGCGTGGAGCTTTCTTT.

The sample holds a few counts of this clonotype. This sequence joins TRBV7-6 and TRBJ2-7; D might be TRBD1 (5 bases). The ends were cut back, 1 base at V and 3 bases at J, with 13 bases in the middle. This CDR3 has 15 amino acids. CDR1 SGHVS and CDR2 FNYEAQ come from the germline V gene. CDR3 DNA sequence: TGTGCCAGCAGCTTAGACCAGGGATTTAACTACGAGCAGTACTTC. Amino acids: CASSLDQGFNYEQYF.

This clonotype was seen many times. This chain links TRBV2 with TRBJ1-1; 7 positions match TRBD1. Germline CDR1 reads SNHLY; CDR2 reads FYNNEI. This CDR3 is 13 amino acids long. Trimming took 7 bases from V and 5 from J; bases not matched to a gene: 7. CDR3 residues: CASIEGATTEAFF. The CDR3 DNA follows: TGTGCCAGCATCGAGGGGGCAACGACTGAAGCTTTCTTT.

This clonotype was detected many times. This chain links TRBV10-3 with TRBJ2-7; no reliable D call. From germline, CDR1 is ENHRY and CDR2 SYGVKD. V was shortened by 3 bases and J by 2 bases, with 11 bases between the two germline ends. This CDR3 is built from 14 residues. The CDR3: CAISDSATAYEQYF. The CDR3 region has the DNA TGTGCCATCAGTGACAGCGCAACGGCCTACGAGCAGTACTTC.

V and J are TRBV30 and TRBJ1-3; 7 bases map to TRBD1. V lost 7 bases and J lost 7; bases outside the gene matches: 10. The CDR3 loop spans 13 amino acids. From germline, CDR1 is GTSNPN and CDR2 SVGIG (reference sequence). The CDR3: CALDRMEGNTIYF. CDR3 in DNA: TGTGCCTTGGACAGGATGGAGGGGAACACCATATATTTT.

This clonotype was observed at least ten times. The CDR3 nucleotides read TGTGCCAGCCGGCGGGAGACGGATTTTGAAAAACTGTTTTTT. This sequence encodes CASRRETDFEKLFF. This sequence joins TRBV2 and TRBJ1-4; D gene uncertain. Germline V CDR1 and CDR2: SNHLY, FYNNEI. Between the trimmed V and J ends, which lost 8 bases and 7 bases, there was a span of 17 bases. CDR3 size: 14 residues.

In this sample, this clonotype turned up many times. The rearrangement uses TRBV28 and TRBJ2-7, with a tentative D call TRBD1 (6 bases). This CDR3 has 15 amino acids. V lost 3 bases and J lost 2, with 14 bases in between. Germline V CDR1 and CDR2: MDHEN, SYDVKM. Here the CDR3 reads CASSFDRQGTYEQYF. CDR3 nucleotides: TGTGCCAGCAGTTTTGACCGTCAGGGGACCTACGAGCAGTACTTC.

This clonotype appeared many times. The chain has TRBV20-1 and TRBJ2-3; 9 bases align to TRBD1. The V segment lost 2 bases and the J segment 6 bases; nucleotides outside the gene matches: 6. CDR3 length: 14 amino acids. Germline CDR1 and CDR2: DFQATT and SNEGSKA (reference sequence). CDR3 sequence (DNA): TGCAGTGCTAGAACGGGACAGGGTGGTGATACGCAGTATTTT. Translated: CSARTGQGGDTQYF.

This clonotype was observed many times. CDR3 nucleotide sequence: TGCGCCAGCAGCTTGTGGGGGCAGGGGAACACTGAAGCTTTCTTT. Translated, it gives CASSLWGQGNTEAFF. This chain uses TRBV5-1 with TRBJ1-1; possibly TRBD1 for D (6 bases). The ends were cut back, 1 base at V and 1 base at J, with 11 bases in the middle. This CDR3 has 15 amino acids. CDR1 and CDR2 from the germline V gene are SGHRS and YFSETQ.

This clonotype was seen only a few times. The rearrangement uses TRBV9 and TRBJ2-7; the match to TRBD2 covers 11 bases. V dropped 3 bases and J dropped 0; count of bases not matched to a gene: 2. The CDR3 has 15 amino acids. In germline, CDR1 is SGDLS, CDR2 YYNGEE. CDR3 sequence (DNA): TGTGCCAGCAGCGAGGGACTAGCGGTCTCCTACGAGCAGTACTTC. It encodes CASSEGLAVSYEQYF.

Many counts were recorded for this clonotype. The J gene is TRBJ2-1, the V gene TRBV11-2; D is uncertain. Germline CDR1 reads SGHAT; CDR2 reads FQNNGV. With 5 bases removed from V and 10 bases from J, the gap between germline ends came to 15 bases. CDR3 length equals 13 residues. CDR3 nucleotides: TGTGCCAGCAGCATTACACCGGCGGACGAGCAGTTCTTC. It specifies CASSITPADEQFF.

The gene calls are TRBV9 and TRBJ1-1, with 7 bases matching TRBD1. V trimming: 0 bases; J trimming: 5 bases; junction bases outside the gene matches: 4. This CDR3 region has 14 residues. CDR1 SGDLS and CDR2 YYNGEE come from the germline V gene. The CDR3 protein is CASSVDRGDTEAFF. The CDR3 coding sequence is TGTGCCAGCAGCGTAGACAGGGGTGATACTGAAGCTTTCTTT.

V usage is TRBV6-9 and J usage is TRBJ2-7; 10 bases map to TRBD1. This CDR3 spans 14 amino acids. V shed 4 bases, J shed 3 bases, and the junction held 3 bases outside the gene matches. Per germline, CDR1 MNHGY and CDR2 SVAAGI. CDR3 in DNA: TGTGCCAGCAGTTGGGGACAGGGGAACTACGAGCAGTACTTC. The encoded protein is CASSWGQGNYEQYF.

This clonotype was counted many times. The V gene is TRBV12-3 or TRBV12-4, the J gene TRBJ2-1; D not certain. The CDR3 length is 11 residues. V gave up 3 bases and J gave up 8 bases, with 5 bases separating them. CDR3 amino acids: CASSFVDEQFF. Here the CDR3 DNA reads TGTGCCAGCAGTTTTGTGGATGAGCAGTTCTTC.

This clonotype was recorded many times. At one end the junction does not follow the germline gene, possibly because of a read error. The J gene is TRBJ1-2, the V gene TRBV2; D remains ambiguous. This CDR3 is built from 11 residues. Germline V gene lookup returns CDR1 SNHLY and CDR2 FYNNEI. This CDR3 reads CASSELRGYAF. CDR3 DNA: TGTGCCAGCAGTGAGCTGAGAGGCTACGCCTTC. The variable domain in full, completed from reference TRBV2 and TRBJ1-2, reads EPEVTQTPSHQVTQMGQEVILRCVPISNHLYFYWYRQILGQKVEFLVSFYNNEISEKSEIFDDQFSVERPDGSNFTLKIRSTKLEDSAMYFCASSELRGYAFGSGTRLTVV.

The genes are TRBV12-3 or TRBV12-4 and TRBJ2-2; no reliable D call. The CDR3 covers 16 residues. V was cut by 2 bases and J by 2 bases, with 12 bases left in between. CDR3 amino acids: CASSLLDTANTGELFF. For the CDR3, the DNA is TGTGCCAGCAGTTTATTAGATACCGCAAACACCGGGGAGCTGTTTTTT.

This clonotype was found many times. The J gene is TRBJ2-5, the V gene TRBV18; unclear D gene. With 1 base removed from V and 7 bases from J, the gap between germline ends came to 7 bases. Per germline, CDR1 KGHSH and CDR2 LQKENI. The CDR3 contains 12 residues. The CDR3 coding sequence is TGTGCCAGCTCACCACGGGGTTCGACCCAGTACTTC. Protein sequence: CASSPRGSTQYF.

The gene calls are TRBV27 and TRBJ2-3; D ambiguous. Trimming stripped 7 bases from V and 4 bases from J, with 12 bases between. Germline values: CDR1 MNHEY, CDR2 SMNVEV (reference sequence). This CDR3 comprises 13 residues. CDR3 sequence: CASTNRAADTQYF. CDR3 nucleotides: TGTGCCAGCACTAATCGGGCAGCAGATACGCAGTATTTT.

The gene calls are TRBV6-1 and TRBJ1-6; the D gene is possibly TRBD1 (5 bases). CDR1 is MNHNS, CDR2 SASEGT, per germline. This CDR3 spans 18 amino acids. V was trimmed by 8 bases and J by 0 bases, leaving 20 bases between them. The DNA for the CDR3 is TGTGCCAGCCATCCACGGGGGGGACGGAGCTCCTATAATTCACCCCTCCACTTT. Translated, it gives CASHPRGGRSSYNSPLHF.

Comment on this clonotype: A far larger clone is one nucleotide away, so this likely arose from a read error. V is TRBV2 and J is TRBJ2-7; 7 nucleotides agree with TRBD1. Germline loops: CDR1 SNHLY, CDR2 FYNNEI. The CDR3 is made up of 15 amino acids. V lost 7 bases, J lost 7 bases, and 16 bases stayed unmatched. This CDR3 is CASTGDSRLRNEQYF. CDR3 DNA sequence: TGTGCCAGCACCGGGGACAGTAGGTTACGTAATGAGCAGTACTTC.

This clonotype was counted ten times or more. This rearrangement joins TRBV3-1 to TRBJ1-2; D uncertain. Germline V gene lookup returns CDR1 LGHDT and CDR2 YNNKEL (reference sequence). The CDR3 consists of 11 residues. V shed 1 base and J shed 7 bases, with 4 bases lying between them. This CDR3 reads CASSQVSGYTF. The CDR3 region has the DNA TGTGCCAGCAGCCAAGTGTCTGGCTACACCTTC. Full variable domain (missing parts from reference TRBV3-1 and TRBJ1-2): DTAVSQTPKYLVTQMGNDKSIKCEQNLGHDTMYWYKQDSKKFLKIMFSYNNKELIINETVPNRFSPKSPDKAHLNLHINSLELGDSAVYFCASSQVSGYTFGSGTRLTVV.

The chain links TRBV12-3 or TRBV12-4 to TRBJ1-6; a weak D match, TRBD1 (5 bases). The V and J ends lost 6 bases and 10 bases respectively, with 13 bases between them. The CDR3 loop spans 13 amino acids. The chain's CDR3 is CASRPQRDSPLHF. The CDR3 bases are TGTGCCAGCAGACCCCAAAGGGACTCACCCCTCCACTTT.

As regards this clonotype: This could be a read error, since a much larger clone is one nucleotide away. The CDR3: CASTQPGAGEKLFF. As DNA, the CDR3 is TGTGCCAGCACACAGCCGGGGGCTGGGGAAAAACTGTTTTTT. The V gene is TRBV12-3 or TRBV12-4, the J gene TRBJ1-4; the D gene is possibly TRBD1 (6 bases). The CDR3 is 14 residues long. V dropped 7 bases and J dropped 8 bases, with 17 bases sitting between them.